This entry lists 11 T cell receptor beta chains sequenced from one sample in a study of blood T cell repertoires in COVID-19. Produced via immunoSEQ multiplex PCR; TCRdb's table is partial and in-frame only. Of about 130,000 clones detected, about 80% appear once; the ten largest clones hold 9.2%. Sequencing was done on a sample of PBMCs or T cells enriched from blood (not recorded which). The receptors shown here come from a man aged 50 or older who had recovered from COVID-19.

The V gene is TRBV7-9, the J gene TRBJ2-2; 10 bases fit TRBD2. With 0 bases clipped from V and 0 bases from J, the junction kept 1 base outside the gene matches. This CDR3 is 17 amino acids long. Germline V gives CDR1 SEHNR, CDR2 FQNEAQ (reference sequence). This CDR3 is CASSLASGGPNTGELFF. DNA of the CDR3: TGTGCCAGCAGCTTAGCTAGCGGGGGGCCGAACACCGGGGAGCTGTTTTTT.

This chain uses TRBV7-9 with TRBJ1-2; D is unresolved. The germline V gene encodes CDR1 SEHNR and CDR2 FQNEAQ (reference sequence). V gave up 5 bases and J gave up 2 bases, with 15 bases separating them. This CDR3 spans 15 amino acids. This CDR3 reads CASSPGSGLNYGYTF. DNA for the CDR3: TGTGCCAGCAGCCCGGGGAGCGGGTTGAACTATGGCTACACCTTC.

V gene TRBV5-6 combines with J gene TRBJ2-7; TRBD1 agrees at 7 bases. Looked up from germline, CDR1 is SGHDT and CDR2 is YYEEEE. Trimming cost V 5 bases and J 9 bases; bases outside gene matches: 8. The CDR3 sequence is 12 residues long. CDR3 sequence: CASSNPGQLQYF. CDR3 sequence (DNA): TGTGCCAGCAGTAACCCGGGACAGTTGCAGTACTTC.

The chain has TRBV5-6 and TRBJ1-4; D is unclear. The V and J ends lost 3 bases and 11 bases respectively, with 8 bases between them. The CDR3 sequence is 11 residues long. Looked up from germline, CDR1 is SGHDT and CDR2 is YYEEEE. The chain's CDR3 is CASSSREKLFF. In nucleotides, the CDR3 is TGTGCCAGCAGCTCACGGGAGAAACTGTTTTTT.

This chain links TRBV10-3 with TRBJ2-2, with 10 bases fitting TRBD2. J lost 4 bases, V lost 6 bases, and 5 bases had no gene match. The CDR3 spans 15 residues. The V gene's germline CDR1 is ENHRY and CDR2 SYGVKD. CDR3 region: CAIRRASGGTGELFF. The CDR3 DNA sequence: TGTGCCATCAGGAGGGCTAGCGGGGGCACCGGGGAGCTGTTTTTT.

The gene calls are TRBV28 and TRBJ2-4; TRBD1 matches at 9 bases. Germline values: CDR1 MDHEN, CDR2 SYDVKM. This CDR3 has 15 amino acids. With 5 bases clipped from V and 7 bases from J, the junction kept 9 bases outside the gene matches. CDR3 sequence (DNA): TGTGCCAGCAGTCCTCTCGGGACAGGGTGGAACATTCAGTACTTC. Its protein is CASSPLGTGWNIQYF.

J is TRBJ1-5 and V is TRBV2; TRBD1 matches 7 bases. Germline V gives CDR1 SNHLY, CDR2 FYNNEI. This CDR3 has 13 amino acids. V lost 6 bases to trimming and J lost 6 bases; unmatched junction nucleotides: 5. The CDR3 spells CASSVRQGQPQHF. The CDR3 DNA reads as TGTGCCAGCAGCGTCCGACAGGGTCAGCCCCAGCATTTT.

This clone was detected once. The J gene is TRBJ1-2, the V gene TRBV9; 7 bases fit TRBD1. The CDR3 spans 15 residues. Germline CDR1 SGDLS, CDR2 YYNGEE. Trimming cost V 4 bases and J 5 bases; bases outside gene matches: 11. This chain's CDR3 is CASSSRKGGGYGYTF. For the CDR3, the DNA is TGTGCCAGCAGCTCCAGAAAAGGGGGCGGTTATGGCTACACCTTC.

V is TRBV6-5 and J is TRBJ1-2; the match to TRBD1 covers 9 bases. Germline CDR1 is MNHEY and CDR2 is SVGAGI. This CDR3 has 13 residues. J gave up 4 bases and V 6 bases, and 3 bases lay outside the gene matches. CDR3 residues: CASRSTGGYGYTF. CDR3 nucleotide sequence: TGTGCCAGCAGATCGACAGGGGGCTATGGCTACACCTTC.

This clone occurred a few times. One end of the junction fails to match germline, which may point to a read error. This rearrangement joins TRBV19 to TRBJ1-5; D remains ambiguous. The CDR3 is 16 residues long. Per germline, CDR1 LNHDA and CDR2 SQIVND (reference sequence). The CDR3, as DNA: TGTGCCAGTAGTTTAGACGGAGGATTGAGCAATCAGCCCCAGCATTTT. Protein product: CASSLDGGLSNQPQHF.

The chain uses TRBV9 and TRBJ2-2; perhaps TRBD1 as D (6 bases). Trimming took 4 bases from V and 0 from J, leaving 13 bases between them. Germline V gives CDR1 SGDLS, CDR2 YYNGEE. This CDR3 is 16 amino acids long. The chain's CDR3 is CASSPLRTANTGELFF. CDR3 nucleotide sequence: TGTGCCAGCAGCCCCCTTCGGACAGCGAACACCGGGGAGCTGTTTTTT.